The text below deals with one T cell receptor beta chain. The entry originates in a study of T cell changes during pregnancy in multiple sclerosis. The germline V gene has CDR1 LGHNT and CDR2 FRNRAP. J lost 5 bases, V lost 5 bases, and 3 bases had no gene match. CDR3 length: 14 amino acids. The repertoire was sequenced with immunoSEQ multiplex PCR; TCRdb's copy has only in-frame clones and lacks some. The sample lists fewer than 40,000 clones; about nine tenths were seen once. The gene calls are TRBV12-5 and TRBJ1-5, with TRBD1 identical over 10 bases. The source is a female donor in good health, enrolled as a control in a pregnancy study. The material was CD4+ T cells from peripheral blood mononuclear cells, obtained in the first trimester of pregnancy. The CDR3 loop reads CASGPGQGYQPQHF. Written as DNA, the CDR3 is TGTGCTAGTGGTCCGGGACAGGGGTATCAGCCCCAGCATTTT.